This TCR beta chain was found in a study of blood T cell repertoires in COVID-19. The overall study: Samples representing acute and convalescent COVID-19 were sourced from the United States, Italy and Spain. The cDNA or gDNA used as material had been derived from T cells, B-cell-depleted T cells, or PBMCs.

Per the study methods: Counts of nucleated cells, estimated from reference gene primer amplification, were obtained. Clones were sequenced by immunoSEQ multiplex PCR, and TCRdb holds only the in-frame ones, with some missing. Clone size and V and J calls were adopted from that table, with D and trimming inferred from the DNA. In the table there are 150,000 or so clones, roughly four fifths of which are singletons. Germline CDR1 reads SGHTA; CDR2 reads FQGNSA. Trimming shortened V by 5 bases and J by 4 bases, and 18 bases separated the two germline ends. The CDR3 runs 15 residues. The clonotype originates from a human donor with acute or convalescent COVID-19. The donor label of this sample is uncertain. The sequenced sample was peripheral blood. This rearrangement joins TRBV7-2 to TRBJ2-7; D is possibly TRBD1 (6 bases). CDR3 DNA: TGTGCCAGCAGCCGCGACCGGGACAATCTTTACGAGCAGTACTTC. Protein sequence: CASSRDRDNLYEQYF.